Following are 11 T cell receptor beta chains from one sample sequenced in a study of OX40 agonist ivuxolimab in advanced cancers. The library was produced with the immunoSEQ multiplex PCR assay. In TCRdb, the immuneACCESS table is reduced to in-frame sequences with V and J assigned. These tables do not hold every clone; where another copy was compared, an unresolved V gene accounts for under half, and the others remain unexplained. The sample records 80,000 or so clones, 90% of which are singletons. Around 1.9% of the sample belongs to the ten largest clones. Sequenced material: CD4+ or CD8+ T cells sorted from blood, taken in a trial of the OX40 agonist ivuxolimab. These receptors originate from an adult with an advanced solid tumor such as melanoma, head and neck, liver or kidney cancer.

This clone was observed a single time. The gene calls are TRBV7-2 and TRBJ2-3, with 7 bases that match TRBD2. The V and J ends lost 3 bases and 5 bases, in that order; junction bases with no gene match: 5. Germline V gene data show CDR1 as SGHTA and CDR2 as FQGNSA. The CDR3 is 14 amino acids. The CDR3 DNA reads TGTGCCAGCAGCTTGAGACTAGCTGAAGATACGCAGTATTTT. This codes for CASSLRLAEDTQYF.

The chain joins TRBV21-1 to TRBJ2-7; the DNA was not used to check the table's D call, TRBD2. TRBV21-1 is a recognized pseudogene. The CDR3 is 22 residues long. The CDR3 DNA sequence: TGTGCCAGCAGCAAAGGAAGGGGAAGCGGGAGGGCCCTCTTTTTTTCTCCGGGGGAGCAGTACTTC. Translating gives CASSKGRGSGRALFFSPGEQYF.

This rearrangement joins TRBV9 to TRBJ2-7, with TRBD1 matching 7 bases. The CDR3 is 15 amino acids. Germline V gene sequence: CDR1 SGDLS, CDR2 YYNGEE. The V and J ends lost 4 bases and 2 bases, in that order; junction bases with no gene match: 9. In DNA form, the CDR3 reads TGTGCCAGCAGCATCACAGGGGCCTCCCCCTACGAGCAGTACTTC. Its translation is CASSITGASPYEQYF.

The chain's CDR3 is CASSPGGKVGTKNIQYF. The CDR3 region has the DNA TGTGCCAGCTCACCAGGGGGAAAAGTCGGGACCAAAAACATTCAGTACTTC. V is TRBV18 and J is TRBJ2-4; D is possibly TRBD1 or TRBD2 (5 bases each). The V end lost 2 bases, the J end lost 2 bases, and 16 bases lay between the germline ends. CDR3 length: 17 residues. Germline CDR1 reads KGHSH; CDR2 reads LQKENI.

This clone was detected once. V gene TRBV6-5 combines with J gene TRBJ2-7; D is ambiguous. Germline lookup yields CDR1 MNHEY and CDR2 SVGAGI. The CDR3 extends over 13 amino acids. The V end was cut by 2 bases, the J end by 4 bases, with 9 bases between. The CDR3 is CASSYRTSYEQYF. The CDR3 DNA is TGTGCCAGCAGTTACAGGACCTCTTACGAGCAGTACTTC.

About this clone: Distinct nucleotide sequences in the sample also encode this CDR3. The rearrangement uses TRBV18 and TRBJ2-1; 9 nucleotides line up with TRBD1. This CDR3 is 16 amino acids long. The V segment lost 0 bases and the J segment 0 bases; nucleotides outside the gene matches: 0. Germline assignment: CDR1 KGHSH and CDR2 LQKENI. In DNA, the CDR3 is TGTGCCAGCTCACCACCGACAGGGGGCTCCTACAATGAGCAGTTCTTC. It is translated as CASSPPTGGSYNEQFF.

This clone was observed a single time. The gene calls are TRBV27 and TRBJ2-5; 9 bases match TRBD1. There are 19 residues in the CDR3. The germline V gene has CDR1 MNHEY and CDR2 SMNVEV (reference sequence). V gave up 0 bases and J gave up 5 bases; unmatched junction bases: 16. The CDR3 reads CASSLSPPRRLGQGETQYF. In nucleotides, the CDR3 is TGTGCCAGCAGTTTATCACCTCCCAGGAGACTAGGACAGGGGGAGACCCAGTACTTC.

The chain combines TRBV6-5 with TRBJ2-1; 7 nucleotides agree with TRBD1. V gave up 6 bases and J gave up 5 bases; unmatched junction bases: 4. This CDR3 is built from 13 residues. Germline values: CDR1 MNHEY, CDR2 SVGAGI. The CDR3 is CASSGQVDNEQFF. CDR3 nucleotide sequence: TGTGCCAGCAGCGGACAGGTGGACAATGAGCAGTTCTTC.

The rearrangement uses TRBV7-9 and TRBJ2-7, with D unresolved. From germline, CDR1 is SEHNR and CDR2 FQNEAQ (reference sequence). The CDR3 totals 11 residues. Trimming cost V 3 bases and J 6 bases, with 6 bases left between them. CDR3 sequence: CASSLSAEQYF. The CDR3 nucleotides read TGTGCCAGCAGCTTGTCTGCCGAGCAGTACTTC. The complete variable domain, with remaining parts taken from reference TRBV7-9 and TRBJ2-7, reads DTGVSQNPRHKITKRGQNVTFRCDPISEHNRLYWYRQTLGQGPEFLTYFQNEAQLEKSRLLSDRFSAERPKGSFSTLEIQRTEQGDSAMYLCASSLSAEQYFGPGTRLTVT.

The rearrangement uses TRBV5-1 and TRBJ2-1; D may be TRBD1 or TRBD2 (5 bases each). The germline V and J ends were trimmed by 9 bases and 0 bases, with 16 bases remaining between them. In germline, CDR1 is SGHRS, CDR2 YFSETQ. CDR3 length: 15 amino acids. The CDR3 loop is CATSRGYYSYNEQFF. For the CDR3, the DNA is TGCGCCACCTCGAGGGGTTACTACTCCTACAATGAGCAGTTCTTC.

The rearrangement joins TRBV5-1 to TRBJ1-6, with D unclear. CDR3 length: 15 amino acids. Germline V gene data show CDR1 as SGHRS and CDR2 as YFSETQ. Trimming took 2 bases from V and 6 from J, leaving 12 bases between them. The CDR3 loop is CASSFSGSTNSPLHF. The DNA of the CDR3 is TGCGCCAGCAGCTTTAGCGGCAGCACTAATTCACCCCTCCACTTT.